These T cell receptor beta chains were read from a single sample in a study of T cell responses to AZD1222 COVID-19 vaccine. Libraries were prepared by immunoSEQ multiplex PCR; TCRdb keeps only in-frame clonotypes and omits some of them. This sample has around 80,000 clones, with more than 90% found just once. The material sequenced was peripheral blood, taken 28 days after the second AZD1222 dose. All receptors come from an adult who received the AZD1222 COVID-19 vaccine. CDR3s include the opening cysteine and the closing phenylalanine or tryptophan. D genes are given only for firm matches. Expanded clones get a size class; other rows say once, few or many, or leave the size out.

clone_size	v_call	j_call	d_call	cdr3_aa	cdr3_nt
-	TRBV5-5	TRBJ1-5	TRBD1	CASSLAGQGVGQPQHF	TGTGCCAGCAGCTTGGCGGGACAGGGAGTTGGTCAGCCCCAGCATTTT
once	TRBV7-6	TRBJ1-1	-	CASSLTRSTNTEAFF	TGTGCCAGCAGCTTAACACGGTCGACGAACACTGAAGCTTTCTTT
-	TRBV30	TRBJ2-7	TRBD1	CAWSSGTGTYEQYF	TGTGCCTGGAGTTCAGGGACAGGGACCTACGAGCAGTACTTC
-	TRBV4-2	TRBJ2-3	TRBD2	CASSQDPISGGFTDTQYF	TGTGCCAGCAGCCAAGATCCCATTAGCGGGGGTTTCACAGATACGCAGTATTTT
-	TRBV7-9	TRBJ1-1	-	CASSSSVPNTEAFF	TGTGCCAGCAGCTCCTCTGTGCCTAACACTGAAGCTTTCTTT
-	TRBV6-6	TRBJ2-5	-	CASATQGIYGAQYF	TGTGCCAGCGCCACACAGGGTATCTACGGGGCCCAGTACTTC
-	TRBV6-2/TRBV6-3	TRBJ2-1	-	CASSSNFYEQFF	TGTGCCAGCAGTTCCAATTTCTATGAGCAGTTCTTC
-	TRBV20-1	TRBJ1-2	TRBD1	CSASILDRGNYGYTF	TGCAGTGCTAGTATTTTAGACAGGGGTAACTATGGCTACACCTTC
-	TRBV10-1	TRBJ2-7	TRBD1	CASSEWGTGWDEQYF	TGCGCCAGCAGTGAGTGGGGGACAGGGTGGGACGAGCAGTACTTC
-	TRBV14	TRBJ1-1	TRBD1	CASSYGQGPNTEAFF	TGTGCCAGCAGCTACGGACAGGGGCCGAACACTGAAGCTTTCTTT
-	TRBV30	TRBJ1-1	-	CAWSVNRDTEAFF	TGTGCCTGGAGTGTAAACAGGGACACTGAAGCTTTCTTT